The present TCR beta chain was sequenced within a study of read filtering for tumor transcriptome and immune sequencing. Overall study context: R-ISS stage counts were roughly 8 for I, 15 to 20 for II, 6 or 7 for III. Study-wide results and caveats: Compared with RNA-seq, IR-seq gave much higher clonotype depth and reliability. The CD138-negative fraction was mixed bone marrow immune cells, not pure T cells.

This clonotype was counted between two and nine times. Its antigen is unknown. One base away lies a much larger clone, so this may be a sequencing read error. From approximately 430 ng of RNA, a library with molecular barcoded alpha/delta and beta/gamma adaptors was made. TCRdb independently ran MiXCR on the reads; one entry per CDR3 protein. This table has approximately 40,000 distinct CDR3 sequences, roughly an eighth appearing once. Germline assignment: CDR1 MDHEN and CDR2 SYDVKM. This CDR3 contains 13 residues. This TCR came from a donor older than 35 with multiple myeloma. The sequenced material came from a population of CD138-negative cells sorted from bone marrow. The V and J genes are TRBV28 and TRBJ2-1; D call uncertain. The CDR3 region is CASSSPMKYFAPF. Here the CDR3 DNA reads TGTGCCAGCAGCTCCCCGATGAAATATTTCGCTCCTTTC.